This T cell receptor (beta chain) was sequenced in a study of shared clonotypes between healthy human individuals. This clone was detected once. Sequenced by immunoSEQ multiplex PCR; TCRdb stores in-frame clones only, minus some. The sample has 1,100,000 or so clones; approximately 78% are singletons. Trimming removed 0 bases from V and 5 bases from J; junction bases left unmatched: 5. In germline, CDR1 is SGHNT, CDR2 YYREEE (reference sequence). CDR3 length: 17 residues. The sequence derives from a man between 18 and 29 years old in good health. Some clones in this sample may be carry-over from other donors' samples. The source material was memory CD4+ T cells from PBMCs. Documented subset: CD45RA-negative fraction. The chain uses TRBV5-4 and TRBJ2-3, with 14 bases matching TRBD2. CDR3 bases: TGTGCCAGCAGCTTGGACGGACTAGCGGGAGGTAGAGATACGCAGTATTTT. Residues: CASSLDGLAGGRDTQYF.